The entry below gives a single T cell receptor beta chain sequence along with its context. Since all of the isolated RNA was reverse transcribed, expressed TCRB transcripts were what got sequenced. Here immunoSEQ multiplex PCR was the method, and the copy in TCRdb shows in-frame clones only, minus some. Of 970,000 or so clones listed, roughly a sixth are singletons. The sample originates from a study of beta chain features in type 1 diabetes. The overall study: What patients shared with healthy donors was a similar profile of age, gender and cell yields.

Deletions cut 3 bases from V and 7 bases from J, with 4 bases between. The CDR3 length is 12 residues. CDR1 SGHTA and CDR2 FQGNSA come from the germline V gene. The sequence came from a woman in her late teens or twenties in good health. The chain is built from TRBV7-2 and TRBJ2-6; D gene uncertain. Sequenced sample: naive CD4+ T cells from blood. The CDR3 sequence: CASSFRANVLTF. CDR3 nucleotides: TGTGCCAGCAGCTTTAGAGCCAACGTCCTGACTTTC.